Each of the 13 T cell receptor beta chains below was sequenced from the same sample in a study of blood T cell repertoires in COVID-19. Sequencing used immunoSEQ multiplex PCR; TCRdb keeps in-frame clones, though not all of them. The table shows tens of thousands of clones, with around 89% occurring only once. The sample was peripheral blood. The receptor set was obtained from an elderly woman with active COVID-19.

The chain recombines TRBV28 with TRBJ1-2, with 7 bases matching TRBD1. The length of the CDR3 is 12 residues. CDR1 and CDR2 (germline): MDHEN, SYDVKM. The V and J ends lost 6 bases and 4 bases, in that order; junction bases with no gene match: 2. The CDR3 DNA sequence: TGTGCCAGCAGCCGACAGGGCTATGGCTACACCTTC. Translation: CASSRQGYGYTF.

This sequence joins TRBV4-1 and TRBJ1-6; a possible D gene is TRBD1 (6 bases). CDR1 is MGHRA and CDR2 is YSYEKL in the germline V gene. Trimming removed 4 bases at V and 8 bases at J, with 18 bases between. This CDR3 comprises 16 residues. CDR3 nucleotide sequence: TGCGCCAGCAGCCCCGATCGGGGGGCTCGACATTCACCCCTCCACTTT. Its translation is CASSPDRGARHSPLHF.

The CDR3, as DNA: TGTGCCAGCACAGGAACTGGAACCAACTCACCCCTCCACTTT. The encoded protein is CASTGTGTNSPLHF. The gene calls are TRBV3-1 (or the pseudogene TRBV3-2) and TRBJ1-6; the D is unclear. Trimming removed 7 bases at V and 10 bases at J, with 17 bases between. Germline V gene data show CDR1 as LGHDT and CDR2 as YNNKEL (reference sequence). This CDR3 contains 14 residues.

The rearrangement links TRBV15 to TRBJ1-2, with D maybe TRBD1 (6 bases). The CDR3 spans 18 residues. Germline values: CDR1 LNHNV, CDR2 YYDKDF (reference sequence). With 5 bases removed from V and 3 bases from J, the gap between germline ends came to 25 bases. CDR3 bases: TGTGCCACCAGCGACGGTCCCTGGGGGGGGGCACGGGACTATGGCTACACCTTC. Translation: CATSDGPWGGARDYGYTF.

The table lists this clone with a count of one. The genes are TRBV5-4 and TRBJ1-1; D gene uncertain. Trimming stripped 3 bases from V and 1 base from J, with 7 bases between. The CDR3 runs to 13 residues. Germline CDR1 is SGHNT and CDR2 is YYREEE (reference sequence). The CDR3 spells CASSSQSNTEAFF. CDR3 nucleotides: TGTGCCAGCAGCTCACAGTCGAACACTGAAGCTTTCTTT.

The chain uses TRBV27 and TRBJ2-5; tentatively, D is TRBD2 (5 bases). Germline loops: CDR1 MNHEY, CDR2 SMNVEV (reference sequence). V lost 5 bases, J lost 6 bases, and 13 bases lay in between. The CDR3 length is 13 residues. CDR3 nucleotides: TGTGCCAGCAGTCTCGGACTGACTAAGACCCAGTACTTC. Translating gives CASSLGLTKTQYF.

The CDR3 spells CASRGQSYEQYF. In DNA form, the CDR3 reads TGTGCCAGCAGGGGACAGTCCTACGAGCAGTACTTC. The V call is TRBV6-5, the J call TRBJ2-7, with 7 bases aligning to TRBD1. Trimming cost V 6 bases and J 1 base; bases outside gene matches: 0. Germline lookup yields CDR1 MNHEY and CDR2 SVGAGI. The CDR3 loop spans 12 amino acids.

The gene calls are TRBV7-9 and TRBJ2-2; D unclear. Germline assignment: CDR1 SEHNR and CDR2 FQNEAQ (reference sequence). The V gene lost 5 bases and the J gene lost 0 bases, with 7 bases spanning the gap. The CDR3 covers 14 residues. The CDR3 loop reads CASSLTPNTGELFF. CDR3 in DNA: TGTGCCAGCAGCCTCACACCGAACACCGGGGAGCTGTTTTTT.

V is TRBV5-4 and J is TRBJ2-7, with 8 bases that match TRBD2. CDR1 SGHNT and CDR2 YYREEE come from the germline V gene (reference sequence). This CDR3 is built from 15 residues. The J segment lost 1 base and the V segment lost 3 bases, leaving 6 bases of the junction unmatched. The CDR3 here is CASSSGLAGSYEQYF. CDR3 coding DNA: TGTGCCAGCAGCTCAGGACTAGCTGGATCCTACGAGCAGTACTTC.

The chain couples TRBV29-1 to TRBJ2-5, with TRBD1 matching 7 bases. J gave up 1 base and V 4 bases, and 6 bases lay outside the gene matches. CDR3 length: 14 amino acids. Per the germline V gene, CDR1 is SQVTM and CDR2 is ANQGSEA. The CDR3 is CSVVRDSPQETQYF. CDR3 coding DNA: TGCAGCGTTGTACGGGACAGTCCCCAAGAGACCCAGTACTTC.

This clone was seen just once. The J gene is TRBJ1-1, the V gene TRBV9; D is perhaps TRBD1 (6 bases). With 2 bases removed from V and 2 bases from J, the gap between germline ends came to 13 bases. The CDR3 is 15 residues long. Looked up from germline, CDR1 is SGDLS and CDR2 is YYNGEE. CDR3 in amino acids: CASSVSTGINTEAFF. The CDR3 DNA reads TGTGCCAGCAGCGTCTCAACAGGGATTAACACTGAAGCTTTCTTT.

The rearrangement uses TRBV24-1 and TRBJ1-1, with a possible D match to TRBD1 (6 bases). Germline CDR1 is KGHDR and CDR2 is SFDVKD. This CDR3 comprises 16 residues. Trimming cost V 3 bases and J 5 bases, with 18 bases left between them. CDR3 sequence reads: CATSDRWLAGDTEAFF. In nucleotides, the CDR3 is TGTGCCACCAGTGATAGGTGGTTGGCAGGGGATACTGAAGCTTTCTTT.

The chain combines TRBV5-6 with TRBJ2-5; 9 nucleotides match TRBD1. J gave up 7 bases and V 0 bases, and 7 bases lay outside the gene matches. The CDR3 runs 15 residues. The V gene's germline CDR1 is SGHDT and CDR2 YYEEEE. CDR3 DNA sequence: TGTGCCAGCAGCTTGGGCAACAGGGGGCTGGGGACCCAGTACTTC. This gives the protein CASSLGNRGLGTQYF.